The 31 T cell receptor beta chains presented below share a single source sample, sequenced in a study of CD8 T cells in Susac syndrome (dated by TCRdb to between 2018 and 2021). To prepare the library, the immunoSEQ multiplex PCR assay was applied. RNA was extracted with the RNeasy kit and about 0.5 to 1 ug was reverse transcribed using random hexamers. TCRdb itself trimmed the public reads at Q25 with fastp, ran MiXCR and retained productive beta chains. Here each entry gathers all rows of one CDR3 protein and keeps the most common genes and DNA. This sample gives about 280,000 distinct CDR3 sequences in total; 70% to 90% of them show up just once. The ten largest account for 0.095% to 0.14% of the sample. Sequenced sample: CD8+ T cells from PBMCs. All receptors derive from a human donor with multiple sclerosis.

V is TRBV28 and J is TRBJ2-7; 8 nucleotides line up with TRBD2. CDR1 MDHEN and CDR2 SYDVKM come from the germline V gene. This CDR3 spans 15 amino acids. Trimming removed 2 bases from V and 2 bases from J; junction bases left unmatched: 5. CDR3: CASSLGSGRAYEQYF. The DNA for the CDR3 is TGTGCCAGCAGTTTAGGCTCCGGGAGGGCCTACGAGCAGTACTTC.

The chain links TRBV6-4 to TRBJ2-3; maybe TRBD2 (6 bases). The ends were cut back, 2 bases at V and 0 bases at J, with 9 bases in the middle. CDR1 MRHNA and CDR2 SNTAGT come from the germline V gene. CDR3 length: 15 amino acids. The CDR3 DNA reads TGTGCCAGCAGTGACGGCGGGGCCAGCACAGATACGCAGTATTTT. Translating gives CASSDGGASTDTQYF.

The chain employs TRBV9 and TRBJ2-7; 8 bases map to TRBD2. This CDR3 has 13 amino acids. Germline V lookup: CDR1 SGDLS, CDR2 YYNGEE. Losses at the gene ends were 4 bases for V and 2 bases for J; bases not matched to a gene: 2. The CDR3 is CASSKRETYEQYF. In nucleotides, the CDR3 is TGTGCCAGCAGCAAGCGGGAGACCTACGAGCAGTACTTC.

This clonotype came up once. The V gene is TRBV20-1, the J gene TRBJ2-2; D perhaps matches TRBD1 (5 bases). The CDR3 is 12 residues long. Germline values: CDR1 DFQATT, CDR2 SNEGSKA (reference sequence). V was pared by 6 bases and J by 5 bases, with 10 bases between. The CDR3, as DNA: TGCAGTGCCGGAAAGGGGACCGGGGAGCTGTTTTTT. Translated: CSAGKGTGELFF.

This clonotype was detected only a few times. The chain uses TRBV28 and TRBJ2-7; D might be TRBD2 (6 bases). The CDR3 sequence is 15 residues long. Between the trimmed V and J ends, which lost 3 bases and 4 bases, there was a span of 16 bases. Germline loops: CDR1 MDHEN, CDR2 SYDVKM. CDR3 DNA: TGTGCCAGCAGTTTTTCTTGGGCTCGGGGGTACGAGCAGTACTTC. Encoded protein: CASSFSWARGYEQYF.

This clonotype came up a few times. The genes are TRBV14 and TRBJ2-2, with D perhaps TRBD1 or TRBD2 (5 bases each). CDR1 and CDR2 (germline): SGHDN, FVKESK. The CDR3 sequence is 15 residues long. V was cut by 4 bases and J by 2 bases, with 11 bases left in between. The CDR3 region is CASSRLRGNTGELFF. CDR3 coding DNA: TGTGCCAGCAGCCGTTTACGGGGCAACACCGGGGAGCTGTTTTTT.

The rearrangement links TRBV4-1 to TRBJ2-3; a possible D gene is TRBD2 (6 bases). Trimming left V 6 bases short and J 3 bases short, with 19 bases between. This CDR3 is 16 amino acids long. Germline lookup yields CDR1 MGHRA and CDR2 YSYEKL. The chain's CDR3 is CASRSPAGTWTDTQYF. In DNA, the CDR3 is TGCGCCAGCAGAAGTCCAGCGGGCACGTGGACAGATACGCAGTATTTT.

This chain joins TRBV18 and TRBJ2-3; D possibly corresponds to TRBD2 (7 bases). The CDR3 totals 16 residues. Germline assignment: CDR1 KGHSH and CDR2 LQKENI. V lost 2 bases, J lost 2 bases, and 14 bases lay in between. The CDR3 sequence is CASSPSKGGATDTQYF. The DNA for the CDR3 is TGTGCCAGCTCACCATCGAAGGGGGGGGCCACAGATACGCAGTATTTT.

The chain uses TRBV20-1 and TRBJ1-2; no clear D gene. V lost 0 bases and J lost 3, with 11 bases in between. Germline V gene data show CDR1 as DFQATT and CDR2 as SNEGSKA (reference sequence). This CDR3 spans 14 amino acids. In DNA form, the CDR3 reads TGCAGTGCTAGAGATCGCCAGGCTTACTATGGCTACACCTTC. Translating gives CSARDRQAYYGYTF.

As regards this clonotype: At one end the junction does not follow the germline gene, possibly because of a read error. This chain links TRBV30 with TRBJ1-1; TRBD1 might be the D (6 bases). Germline V gene sequence: CDR1 GTSNPN, CDR2 SVGIG (reference sequence). This CDR3 has 15 amino acids. The CDR3 DNA reads TGTGCCTGGAGTGTACCTCGGACAGAGAACACTGAAGCCTTCTTT. As protein: CAWSVPRTENTEAFF.

The chain uses TRBV9 and TRBJ2-3; D tentatively reads TRBD1 or TRBD2 (5 bases each). V was trimmed by 1 base and J by 2 bases, leaving 11 bases between them. The CDR3 sequence is 15 residues long. Per the germline V gene, CDR1 is SGDLS and CDR2 is YYNGEE. CDR3 in amino acids: CASSVRDGNTDTQYF. CDR3 in DNA: TGTGCCAGCAGCGTACGGGACGGCAACACAGATACGCAGTATTTT.

This chain joins TRBV7-9 and TRBJ2-7; D remains unclear. The ends were cut back, 1 base at V and 3 bases at J, with 10 bases in the middle. Germline V CDR1 and CDR2: SEHNR, FQNEAQ (reference sequence). CDR3 length equals 14 residues. CDR3 residues: CASSLDGNFYEQYF. The CDR3 nucleotides read TGTGCCAGCAGCTTAGATGGGAATTTCTACGAGCAGTACTTC.

CDR3 loop: CARAENTEAFF. CDR3 coding DNA: TGTGCCAGGGCGGAGAACACTGAAGCTTTCTTT. The chain links TRBV30 to TRBJ1-1; D gene uncertain. The CDR3 totals 11 residues. Looked up from germline, CDR1 is GTSNPN and CDR2 is SVGIG (reference sequence). The V end lost 8 bases, the J end lost 1 base, and 8 bases lay between the germline ends.

J is TRBJ2-1 and V is TRBV21-1; the D call of TRBD2 is as the table states it, not checked on the DNA. TRBV21-1 is a listed pseudogene. The CDR3 sequence is 14 residues long. Written as DNA, the CDR3 is TGTGCCAGCAGCAAAGAGGAGCGGGACGGGGAGCAGTTCTTC. As protein: CASSKEERDGEQFF.

This chain joins TRBV5-6 and TRBJ1-6, with TRBD1 as a possible D gene (5 bases). V lost 3 bases to trimming and J lost 10 bases, with 17 bases between them. The CDR3 length is 15 residues. CDR1 SGHDT and CDR2 YYEEEE come from the germline V gene. CDR3 DNA sequence: TGTGCCAGCAGCTCCAGTCCGATGGGGCCCTCACCCCTCCACTTT. It yields the protein CASSSSPMGPSPLHF.

This sequence joins TRBV6-5 and TRBJ2-7; the D call may be TRBD1 or TRBD2 (5 bases each). This CDR3 is built from 14 residues. Germline CDR1 MNHEY, CDR2 SVGAGI. The V end lost 7 bases, the J end lost 4 bases, and 17 bases lay between the germline ends. The CDR3, as DNA: TGTGCCAGCATCACCCGGGACCCCTTTTACGAGCAGTACTTC. It encodes CASITRDPFYEQYF.

The chain joins TRBV9 to TRBJ2-1; TRBD2 matches at 10 bases. From germline, CDR1 is SGDLS and CDR2 YYNGEE. V gave up 4 bases and J gave up 0 bases; unmatched junction bases: 19. This CDR3 region has 21 residues. DNA for the CDR3: TGTGCCAGCAGCACCCAGCACGGTCTAGCGGGAGTCCCAAGCTCCTACAATGAGCAGTTCTTC. It codes for CASSTQHGLAGVPSSYNEQFF. The full variable domain, in which reference TRBV9 and TRBJ2-1 provide the parts outside the CDR3, is DSGVTQTPKHLITATGQRVTLRCSPRSGDLSVYWYQQSLDQGLQFLIQYYNGEERAKGNILERFSAQQFPDLHSELNLSSLELGDSALYFCASSTQHGLAGVPSSYNEQFFGPGTRLTVL.

The rearrangement links TRBV5-1 to TRBJ2-5; maybe TRBD1 (5 bases). CDR3 length: 14 residues. The V gene's germline CDR1 is SGHRS and CDR2 YFSETQ. Trimming took off 0 bases at V and 5 bases at J, with 11 bases between the two ends. Here the CDR3 DNA reads TGCGCCAGCAGCTTGGTTGGACATAAGGAGACCCAGTACTTC. Protein sequence: CASSLVGHKETQYF.

V and J are TRBV7-8 and TRBJ2-3; TRBD2 aligns across 7 bases. This CDR3 has 16 amino acids. Germline CDR1 and CDR2: SGHVS and FQNEAQ. V dropped 4 bases and J dropped 4; count of bases not matched to a gene: 11. The CDR3 DNA follows: TGTGCCAGCAGCTCCCGCGTTGGGGGGGGTTCAGATACGCAGTATTTT. Amino acid sequence: CASSSRVGGGSDTQYF.

CDR3 nucleotide sequence: TGTGCCAGCAGCCAAGAGGATCCCCGACCGGGACTAGCGGGAGTGGTCACCTACAATGAGCAGTTCTTC. It yields the protein CASSQEDPRPGLAGVVTYNEQFF. V usage is TRBV3-1 and J usage is TRBJ2-1, with 14 bases that match TRBD2. The trim removed 0 bases at V and 2 bases at J, leaving 18 bases unmatched. This CDR3 region has 23 residues. Germline V gene sequence: CDR1 LGHDT, CDR2 YNNKEL (reference sequence).

The rearrangement uses TRBV5-1 and TRBJ2-7, with 14 bases matching TRBD2. With V trimmed by 4 bases and J by 8 bases, 8 bases remained unmatched. The length of the CDR3 is 15 residues. Looked up from germline, CDR1 is SGHRS and CDR2 is YFSETQ. The CDR3 DNA follows: TGCGCCAGCAGCGGCGGACTAGCGGGAGGCGCCCAGCAGTACTTC. Translation gives CASSGGLAGGAQQYF.

The chain recombines TRBV9 with TRBJ2-5; D is perhaps TRBD1 (7 bases). V shed 0 bases and J shed 5 bases, with 17 bases lying between them. CDR1 and CDR2 (germline): SGDLS, YYNGEE. This CDR3 is 16 amino acids long. For the CDR3, the DNA is TGTGCCAGCAGCGTAGAAGGGGGGACAGTCCTGGAGACCCAGTACTTC. It encodes CASSVEGGTVLETQYF.

Concerning this clonotype: No conserved phenylalanine or tryptophan ends this CDR3, so it is likely a read error. The chain links TRBV11-3 to TRBJ1-1, with D uncertain. V lost 1 base and J 1 base, leaving 7 bases between the germline ends. CDR3 size: 14 residues. Looked up from germline, CDR1 is SGHNT and CDR2 is YENEEA. This CDR3 reads CASSLGGPNTEAFL. CDR3 in DNA: TGTGCCAGCAGCTTAGGCGGGCCGAACACTGAAGCTTTCCTT.

In this sample, this clonotype turned up a few times. The chain recombines TRBV2 with TRBJ2-2, with a weak D call TRBD2 (6 bases). The length of the CDR3 is 15 residues. From germline, CDR1 is SNHLY and CDR2 FYNNEI. V was shortened by 5 bases and J by 5 bases, with 15 bases between the two germline ends. The DNA for the CDR3 is TGTGCCAGCAGTCCGGGACTCGTGGGGACCGGGGAGCTGTTTTTT. Residues: CASSPGLVGTGELFF.

This chain links TRBV27 with TRBJ1-1; TRBD1 might be the D (6 bases). The CDR3 extends over 15 amino acids. CDR1 and CDR2 from the germline V gene are MNHEY and SMNVEV (reference sequence). The V gene lost 6 bases and the J gene lost 2 bases, with 16 bases spanning the gap. The CDR3 DNA sequence: TGTGCCAGCAGGAGTGGATTAGGGGGAAACACTGAAGCTTTCTTT. Translation: CASRSGLGGNTEAFF.

The gene calls are TRBV27 and TRBJ2-3; 8 nucleotides match TRBD2. Germline assignment: CDR1 MNHEY and CDR2 SMNVEV (reference sequence). Trimming removed 5 bases from V and 1 base from J; junction bases left unmatched: 2. The CDR3 sequence is 14 residues long. The CDR3: CASSPGLGTDTQYF. In nucleotides, the CDR3 is TGTGCCAGCAGTCCGGGACTAGGCACAGATACGCAGTATTTT.

Only one count was recorded for this clonotype. The J gene is TRBJ2-7, the V gene TRBV28; a weak D match, TRBD1 (6 bases). V lost 5 bases and J 6 bases, leaving 17 bases between the germline ends. The CDR3 sequence is 14 residues long. CDR1 and CDR2 (germline): MDHEN, SYDVKM. CDR3 nucleotides: TGTGCCAGCAGTGTACCAGGGGTCGGTTCCGAGCAGTACTTC. Residues: CASSVPGVGSEQYF.

There are a few counts of this clonotype. This chain joins TRBV6-1 and TRBJ1-1; D is possibly TRBD1 (6 bases). CDR1 is MNHNS, CDR2 SASEGT, per germline. Trimming left V 6 bases short and J 3 bases short, with 14 bases between. This CDR3 has 14 amino acids. This chain's CDR3 is CASRRTVEDTEAFF. CDR3 nucleotide sequence: TGTGCCAGCAGGAGGACAGTAGAGGACACTGAAGCTTTCTTT.

The chain employs TRBV27 and TRBJ2-2, with TRBD2 as a possible D gene (6 bases). The CDR3 totals 15 residues. Trimming stripped 4 bases from V and 3 bases from J, with 12 bases between. CDR1 is MNHEY and CDR2 is SMNVEV in the germline V gene (reference sequence). CDR3 sequence (DNA): TGTGCCAGCAGTTATCGTCGGGACTACACCGGGGAGCTGTTTTTT. The encoded protein is CASSYRRDYTGELFF.

CDR3 coding DNA: TGTGCCAGCAGTATTTCCCCGGGAGCTAACTATGGCTACACCTTC. Encoded protein: CASSISPGANYGYTF. The chain recombines TRBV27 with TRBJ1-2; D is unresolved. Trimming took 5 bases from V and 0 from J, leaving 13 bases between them. Germline V gene lookup returns CDR1 MNHEY and CDR2 SMNVEV (reference sequence). This CDR3 region has 15 residues.

This chain connects TRBV5-6 to TRBJ1-2, with TRBD1 matching over 7 bases. CDR3 length: 14 amino acids. Germline CDR1 SGHDT, CDR2 YYEEEE. V trimming: 0 bases; J trimming: 5 bases; junction bases outside the gene matches: 4. CDR3 protein: CASSLGAGGYGYTF. CDR3 DNA sequence: TGTGCCAGCAGCTTGGGGGCAGGGGGATATGGCTACACCTTC.